These 2 T cell receptor beta chains share one sample of origin, sequenced in a study of blood T cell repertoires in COVID-19. The table came from immunoSEQ multiplex PCR; TCRdb's copy has only in-frame clones and leaves some out. The table has 100,000 to 150,000 clones, around 89% seen once; the top ten hold around 20%. The sequenced sample was peripheral blood. These receptors all come from a man aged 50 to 59 with active or convalescent COVID-19.

J is TRBJ2-5 and V is TRBV18; D is undetermined. Germline V gene lookup returns CDR1 KGHSH and CDR2 LQKENI. V shed 3 bases and J shed 5 bases, with 10 bases lying between them. This CDR3 is built from 13 residues. Written as DNA, the CDR3 is TGTGCCAGCTCACCCGAAGCCGATGAGACCCAGTACTTC. It is translated as CASSPEADETQYF.

The chain uses TRBV21-1 and TRBJ2-1; the D call of TRBD1 is as the table states it, not checked on the DNA. TRBV21-1 is marked as a pseudogene. This CDR3 is built from 19 residues. CDR3 in amino acids: CASSKDPDRALRVANEQFF. The CDR3 nucleotides read TGTGCCAGCAGCAAAGATCCGGACAGGGCCCTCCGAGTAGCTAATGAGCAGTTCTTC.